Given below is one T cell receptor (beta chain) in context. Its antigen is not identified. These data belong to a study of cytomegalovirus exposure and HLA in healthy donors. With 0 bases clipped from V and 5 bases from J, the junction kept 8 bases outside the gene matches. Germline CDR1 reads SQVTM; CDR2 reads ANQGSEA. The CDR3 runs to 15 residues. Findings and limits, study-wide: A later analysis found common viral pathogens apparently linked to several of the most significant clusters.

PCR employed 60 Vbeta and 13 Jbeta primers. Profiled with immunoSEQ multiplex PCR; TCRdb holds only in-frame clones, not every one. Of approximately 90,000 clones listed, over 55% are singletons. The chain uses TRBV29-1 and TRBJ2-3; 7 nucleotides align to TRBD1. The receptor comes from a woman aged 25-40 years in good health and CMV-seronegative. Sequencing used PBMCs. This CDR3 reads CSVEDQGGVVDTQYF. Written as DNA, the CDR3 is TGCAGCGTTGAAGATCAAGGGGGCGTGGTAGATACGCAGTATTTT.